This entry is about one T cell receptor beta chain. It has no known antigen specificity. Within one base of it there is no much larger clone, and no base qualities were kept. The data were taken from a study of patients and donors after allogeneic stem cell transplantation (dated by TCRdb to between 2020 and 2021). Taken from the germline V gene, the CDR1 and CDR2 loops are MNHNS and SASEGT. V is cut by 5 bases and J by 3 bases, and the space between the germline ends is 20 bases. From its cysteine to its phenylalanine, the CDR3 spans 16 amino acids. CDR3 DNA only is kept here, 48 bases in frame from base 1. Library prep was done by RT-PCR. The sequencing machine was a NextSeq 550. The public reads were quality trimmed at Q25 with fastp and then assembled into clones with MiXCR by TCRdb, keeping productive beta chains. Rows are combined by CDR3 protein, so each entry shows the most common genes and DNA. The sample table shows some 880,000 distinct CDR3 sequences, and approximately 19% are seen once. The ten largest make up 6% of the sample.

Sequencing was done on a sample of blood, either unsorted or a sorted T cell fraction (not recorded which). The receptor was derived from a human donor who was either an allogeneic HSCT recipient or a stem cell or donor lymphocyte infusion donor (not recorded which). It is not recorded whose cells these are; they may come from a transplant donor. This chain is built from TRBV6-1 and TRBJ2-7; D gene: possibly TRBD1, on 7 matching bases. CDR3 region: CASSRGSGTDNYEQYF. In nucleotide form, the sequence is TGTGCCAGCAGTCGGGGGTCCGGGACAGACAACTACGAGCAGTACTTC.